The 4 T cell receptor beta chains given below trace back to one sample, sequenced in a study of control samples from healthy donors and cancer patients. Produced via immunoSEQ multiplex PCR; TCRdb's table is partial and in-frame only. Among roughly 150,000 clones listed, 88% were seen once. Sequenced material: blood. All receptors derive from a man between 18 and 35 years old in good health.

V usage is TRBV28 and J usage is TRBJ2-7, with D maybe TRBD2 (6 bases). Germline loops: CDR1 MDHEN, CDR2 SYDVKM. Trimming took 7 bases from V and 0 from J, leaving 10 bases between them. This CDR3 has 13 amino acids. The CDR3 reads CASIGGFSYEQYF. In DNA form, the CDR3 reads TGTGCCAGCATTGGGGGGTTCTCCTACGAGCAGTACTTC.

J is TRBJ2-1 and V is TRBV20-1, with D hard to call. The CDR3 covers 11 residues. V was pared by 4 bases and J by 3 bases, with 4 bases between. CDR1 is DFQATT and CDR2 is SNEGSKA in the germline V gene (reference sequence). CDR3 nucleotide sequence: TGCAGTGCTATCTTCTACAATGAGCAGTTCTTC. It encodes CSAIFYNEQFF.

The chain combines TRBV28 with TRBJ2-5; no reliable D call. Per the germline V gene, CDR1 is MDHEN and CDR2 is SYDVKM. This CDR3 contains 14 residues. V dropped 7 bases and J dropped 1 base, with 13 bases sitting between them. The CDR3 spells CASTQMGGQETQYF. CDR3 in DNA: TGTGCCAGCACCCAGATGGGTGGCCAAGAGACCCAGTACTTC.

The J gene is TRBJ2-7, the V gene TRBV6-2 or TRBV6-3; maybe TRBD2 (7 bases). Germline CDR1 is MNHEY and CDR2 is SVGEGT. V lost 0 bases and J lost 4, with 13 bases in between. This CDR3 region has 15 residues. The DNA for the CDR3 is TGTGCCAGCAGTTACTCGGGGGGGGGCCTGTACGAGCAGTACTTC. Translation gives CASSYSGGGLYEQYF.